This note documents a single T cell receptor beta chain sequence. The antigen is unknown. The data are from a study of vaccination and CD4 T cells after COVID-19. Study-wide context: Stimulation used overlapping spike peptides from SARS-CoV-2, HCoV-NL63, HCoV-OC43 and HCoV-229E.

The treatment is: roughly ten-day PBMC culture with coronavirus spike peptide pools or control peptides (ViraFEST assay). Trimming took off 4 bases at V and 8 bases at J, with 11 bases between the two ends. CDR3 length: 12 residues. The V gene's germline CDR1 is MNHEY and CDR2 SVGAGI. Sequencing of the DNA from cultured CD4+ T cells was carried out with the Oncomine TCR Beta short-read assay. TCRdb reprocessed the PCR reads via MiXCR and lists one record per CDR3 protein. The data show fewer than 12,000 distinct CDR3 sequences, with roughly 64% seen just once and roughly 35% held by the top ten. Specimen: CD4+ T cells from blood, cultured in vitro. J is TRBJ1-2 and V is TRBV6-5; D is unresolved. The sequence was obtained from a human donor who had recovered from COVID-19. CDR3 DNA sequence: TGTGCCAGCAGTTCCAGGACCTCGGGCTACACCTTC. It specifies CASSSRTSGYTF.